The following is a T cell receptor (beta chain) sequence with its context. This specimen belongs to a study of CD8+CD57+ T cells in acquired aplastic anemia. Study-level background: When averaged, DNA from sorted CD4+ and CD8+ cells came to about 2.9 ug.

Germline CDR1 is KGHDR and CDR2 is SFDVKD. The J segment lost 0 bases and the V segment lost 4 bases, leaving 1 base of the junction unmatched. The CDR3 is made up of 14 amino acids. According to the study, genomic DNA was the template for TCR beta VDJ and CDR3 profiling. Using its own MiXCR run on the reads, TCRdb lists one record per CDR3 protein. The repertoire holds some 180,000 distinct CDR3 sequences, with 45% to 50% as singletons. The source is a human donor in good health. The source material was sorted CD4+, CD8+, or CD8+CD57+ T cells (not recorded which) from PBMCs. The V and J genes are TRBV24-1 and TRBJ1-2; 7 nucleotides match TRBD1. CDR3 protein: CATSDDRANYGYTF. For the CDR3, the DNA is TGTGCCACCAGTGACGACAGGGCTAACTATGGCTACACCTTC.